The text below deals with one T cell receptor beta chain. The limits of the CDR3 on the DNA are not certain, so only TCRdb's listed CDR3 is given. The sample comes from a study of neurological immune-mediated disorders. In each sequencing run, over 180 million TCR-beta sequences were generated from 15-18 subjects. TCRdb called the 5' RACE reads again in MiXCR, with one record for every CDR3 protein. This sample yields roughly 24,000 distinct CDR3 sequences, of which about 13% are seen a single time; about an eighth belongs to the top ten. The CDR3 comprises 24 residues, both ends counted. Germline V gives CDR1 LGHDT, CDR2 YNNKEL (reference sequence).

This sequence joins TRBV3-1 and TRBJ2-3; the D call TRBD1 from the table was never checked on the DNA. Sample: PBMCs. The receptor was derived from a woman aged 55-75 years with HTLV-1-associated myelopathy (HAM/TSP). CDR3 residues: CASSQGGDRFEEQYFGPGTHTQYF.